What follows describes a single TCR beta chain. Measured with immunoSEQ multiplex PCR; TCRdb has only the in-frame clones, and not every one. The sample includes 200,000 to 250,000 clones, roughly nine tenths of them seen just once. CDR1 is MNHEY and CDR2 is SVGAGI in the germline V gene. The CDR3 runs 15 residues. Trimming pared 0 bases from V and 7 bases from J, leaving 16 bases between. This sample stems from a study of blood T cell repertoires in COVID-19. Study-wide context: Acute and convalescent COVID-19 specimens originated in the United States, Italy and Spain. The analysed material was cDNA or gDNA that came from T cells, B-cell-depleted T cells, or PBMCs.

The receptor comes from a woman younger than 35 who had recovered from COVID-19. The sequenced material came from peripheral blood. This chain joins TRBV6-5 and TRBJ2-7, with D maybe TRBD1 (5 bases). The CDR3 coding sequence is TGTGCCAGCAGTTACTCCCTGGGCAGGGCTGGTGAGCAGTACTTC. This translates into CASSYSLGRAGEQYF.